This T cell receptor (beta chain) came from a study of shared clonotypes between healthy human individuals. Study-level points and caveats: Sequencing depth was expected to affect clonotype sharing among donors.

The table came from immunoSEQ multiplex PCR; TCRdb's copy has only in-frame clones and leaves some out. The sample shows approximately 810,000 clones, almost 95% of them seen only once. It was CD45RO-negative cells, positively selected for CCR7, that made up naive CD8 cells, with terminally differentiated effector memory CD45RA+ cells excluded. Germline CDR1 is MNHNY and CDR2 is SVGAGI (reference sequence). Between the trimmed V and J ends, which lost 4 bases and 6 bases, there was a span of 9 bases. The CDR3 covers 12 residues. For this clone: Its antigen is unidentified.

The rearrangement links TRBV6-6 to TRBJ1-2; D not certain. Sequencing was done on a sample of naive CD8+ T cells sorted from blood. The sequence derives from a man under 40 in good health. DNA for the CDR3: TGTGCCAGCAGTTTCAACAGCGATGGCTACACCTTC. The encoded protein is CASSFNSDGYTF.